This paragraph reports one TCR beta chain. Its antigen is still unknown. The entry originates in a study of T cell responses to AZD1222 COVID-19 vaccine. Study-level points and caveats: Sampling that yielded the repertoires occurred only after the peak T cell response.

The ends were cut back, 5 bases at V and 2 bases at J, with 19 bases in the middle. The CDR3 sequence is 16 residues long. From germline, CDR1 is MDHEN and CDR2 SYDVKM. Sequenced by immunoSEQ multiplex PCR; TCRdb stores in-frame clones only, minus some. Altogether over 140,000 clones are present, roughly 92% being singletons, with the ten largest covering about 5%. Sequenced here: peripheral blood, sampled on day 0 of AZD1222 vaccination. V and J are TRBV28 and TRBJ2-7; D unclear. This clonotype was sampled from an adult in good health. The CDR3 bases are TGTGCCAGCAGTACCCATAAATCCAGGCCTCCCTACGAGCAGTACTTC. Translation: CASSTHKSRPPYEQYF.